A selection of T cell receptor beta chains follows, all from one sample in a study of human versus mouse CDR3 diversity and MHC coevolution. Sequenced by immunoSEQ multiplex PCR; TCRdb stores in-frame clones only, minus some. The sample consists of 50,000 to 70,000 clones, about 93% of them appearing once. The sample comprised naive CD4+ T cells from blood. The receptors derive from a person in their sixties or seventies in good health. CDR3s include the opening cysteine and the closing phenylalanine or tryptophan. A D gene is named only where the DNA matches it firmly. A row's size may be missing; if present it is once, few, many or a size class.

>TRBV7-3|-|-|TRBJ2-3
CASSLSPGDTDTQYF
TGTGCCAGCAGCCTAAGCCCCGGGGACACAGATACGCAGTATTTT
>TRBV5-1|-|TRBD1|TRBJ1-5
CASSLVVQGAIRDTYSNQPQHF
TGCGCCAGCAGCTTGGTTGTCCAGGGGGCAATACGAGATACTTATAGCAATCAGCCCCAGCATTTT
>TRBV9|-|TRBD2|TRBJ2-7
CASSIGLAGAVEQYF
TGTGCCAGCAGCATCGGACTAGCGGGAGCAGTCGAGCAGTACTTC
>TRBV9|-|-|TRBJ2-1
CASSAWERAWGEQFF
TGTGCCAGCAGCGCTTGGGAGCGGGCCTGGGGGGAGCAGTTCTTC
>TRBV5-4|-|-|TRBJ1-1
CASSLTGLNTEAFF
TGTGCCAGCAGCTTGACAGGGTTGAACACTGAAGCTTTCTTT
>TRBV28|once|TRBD1|TRBJ1-1
CASKLGTVNTEAFF
TGTGCCAGCAAGTTGGGGACAGTGAACACTGAAGCTTTCTTT
>TRBV9|-|-|TRBJ2-1
CASSVELGRVNEQFF
TGTGCCAGCAGCGTAGAGCTCGGTCGGGTTAATGAGCAGTTCTTC
>TRBV4-1|-|TRBD1|TRBJ1-2
CASSQSPGGNYGYTF
TGCGCCAGCAGCCAAAGCCCAGGGGGTAACTATGGCTACACCTTC
>TRBV5-1|-|TRBD1|TRBJ2-1
CASSSDRGGSYNEQFF
TGCGCCAGCAGTTCGGACAGGGGGGGTTCCTACAATGAGCAGTTCTTC
>TRBV10-2|-|-|TRBJ1-2
CASSEYQWLSNYGYTF
TGCGCCAGCAGTGAATACCAATGGCTGTCCAACTATGGCTACACCTTC
>TRBV6-7|-|-|TRBJ1-2
CASSYQDRPKNYGYTF
TGTGCCAGCAGTTACCAGGACAGACCTAAAAACTATGGCTACACCTTC
>TRBV5-1|-|TRBD1|TRBJ1-2
CASSEGQIYGYTF
TGCGCCAGCAGCGAGGGACAGATCTATGGCTACACCTTC
>TRBV27|-|TRBD2|TRBJ2-2
CASSYPRGVPNTGELFF
TGTGCCAGCAGTTACCCTCGGGGGGTTCCGAACACCGGGGAGCTGTTTTTT
>TRBV7-9|-|-|TRBJ1-1
CASSLGASEGAFF
TGTGCCAGCAGCTTAGGCGCTTCGGAGGGAGCTTTCTTT
>TRBV28|few|-|TRBJ1-2
CATNLRGYGYTF
TGTGCCACCAACCTACGGGGTTATGGCTACACCTTC
>TRBV18|-|TRBD1|TRBJ1-2
CASSPQGGTYGYTF
TGTGCCAGCTCACCTCAGGGGGGTACCTATGGCTACACCTTC
>TRBV14|-|TRBD2|TRBJ2-1
CASSQLSGGYNEQFF
TGTGCCAGCAGCCAGCTTAGCGGGGGATACAATGAGCAGTTCTTC
>TRBV11-2|-|-|TRBJ2-3
CASSLVGQGLDTQYF
TGTGCCAGCAGCTTAGTAGGGCAGGGGCTGGATACGCAGTATTTT
>TRBV7-9|-|TRBD2|TRBJ2-1
CASSHNRGGDNEQFF
TGTGCCAGCAGTCATAACCGCGGGGGGGACAATGAGCAGTTCTTC
>TRBV7-2|-|-|TRBJ2-2
CASSLATGELFF
TGTGCCAGCAGCCTGGCCACCGGGGAGCTGTTTTTT
>TRBV5-1|-|-|TRBJ2-2
CASSPNGGPRGGELFF
TGCGCCAGCAGCCCTAACGGGGGGCCGCGGGGCGGGGAGCTGTTTTTT
>TRBV18|-|-|TRBJ2-2
CASSLEAPPLTGELFF
TGTGCCAGCTCCCTCGAAGCTCCCCCTCTCACCGGGGAGCTGTTTTTT
>TRBV5-4|-|TRBD2|TRBJ2-5
CASSSRTSGMWETQYF
TGTGCCAGCAGCTCCCGGACTAGCGGGATGTGGGAGACCCAGTACTTC
>TRBV5-4|-|TRBD1|TRBJ1-2
CASSVDRVLVLTDGYTF
TGTGCCAGCAGCGTAGACAGGGTACTCGTTCTAACGGATGGCTACACCTTC
>TRBV10-3|-|TRBD1|TRBJ1-1
CAIATGTGTEAFF
TGTGCCATCGCGACAGGGACCGGGACTGAAGCTTTCTTT
>TRBV7-2|-|TRBD2|TRBJ2-1
CASSFDPPGLAGRNEQFF
TGTGCCAGCAGCTTCGACCCCCCAGGACTAGCGGGAAGGAATGAGCAGTTCTTC
>TRBV28|-|TRBD2|TRBJ2-2
CASSETSGHGGELFF
TGTGCCAGCAGTGAGACTAGCGGGCATGGCGGGGAGCTGTTTTTT
>TRBV18|-|TRBD1|TRBJ2-1
CASSPGQGAYNEQFF
TGTGCCAGCTCACCAGGACAGGGGGCGTACAATGAGCAGTTCTTC
>TRBV5-8|-|TRBD1|TRBJ2-7
CASSLRTGGWGEQYF
TGTGCCAGCAGCTTAAGGACAGGGGGCTGGGGCGAGCAGTACTTC
>TRBV25-1|-|-|TRBJ1-2
CASSGDIRSGYTF
TGTGCCAGCAGTGGGGACATTCGCTCCGGCTACACCTTC
>TRBV18|-|-|TRBJ2-1
CASSPEESSYNEQFF
TGTGCCAGCTCACCAGAAGAGAGCTCCTACAATGAGCAGTTCTTC
>TRBV30|-|TRBD2|TRBJ2-1
CAWSATGLNEQFF
TGTGCCTGGAGTGCAACGGGACTAAATGAGCAGTTCTTC
>TRBV6-5|-|-|TRBJ1-4
CASSYSPGLGKLFF
TGTGCCAGCAGTTACTCCCCGGGGTTAGGAAAACTGTTTTTT
>TRBV2|-|-|TRBJ2-2
CASSGWGRRTLTNTGELFF
TGTGCCAGCAGTGGATGGGGGAGGCGGACCCTTACGAACACCGGGGAGCTGTTTTTT
>TRBV19|-|TRBD1|TRBJ1-2
CASSIQAGGNYGYTF
TGTGCCAGTAGTATTCAGGCAGGGGGCAACTATGGCTACACCTTC
>TRBV7-3|-|-|TRBJ2-2
CASSLQWNTGELFF
TGTGCCAGCAGCTTACAGTGGAACACCGGGGAGCTGTTTTTT
>TRBV11-2|once|-|TRBJ2-2
CASSLGLPGTGELFF
TGTGCCAGCAGCTTAGGCTTACCGGGCACCGGGGAGCTGTTTTTT
>TRBV6-5|-|-|TRBJ1-5
CASSARLLYNQPQHF
TGTGCCAGCAGCGCGAGGTTACTATACAATCAGCCCCAGCATTTT
>TRBV27|-|-|TRBJ2-3
CASSRLVGVRTDTQYF
TGTGCCAGCAGTCGTCTGGTAGGGGTGAGGACAGATACGCAGTATTTT
>TRBV19|-|TRBD2|TRBJ2-1
CASSMASGNEQFF
TGTGCCAGTAGTATGGCTAGCGGGAATGAGCAGTTCTTC
>TRBV7-9|-|TRBD1|TRBJ2-3
CASSPPTGRNTDTQYF
TGTGCCAGCAGCCCCCCGACAGGGAGAAACACAGATACGCAGTATTTT
>TRBV5-1|-|-|TRBJ1-1
CASRPGGGETEAFF
TGCGCCAGCAGGCCAGGCGGGGGAGAAACTGAAGCTTTCTTT
>TRBV5-1|-|-|TRBJ2-3
CASSLEGQPTTDTQYF
TGCGCCAGCAGCTTGGAAGGACAGCCGACTACAGATACGCAGTATTTT
>TRBV9|-|TRBD1|TRBJ2-3
CASSARTGDSTDTQYF
TGTGCCAGCAGCGCCCGGACAGGGGACAGCACAGATACGCAGTATTTT
>TRBV9|-|-|TRBJ1-1
CASSVDGPNTEAFF
TGTGCCAGCAGCGTAGATGGGCCGAACACTGAAGCTTTCTTT
>TRBV10-3|-|TRBD2|TRBJ2-7
CAIRGGRTTYEQYF
TGTGCCATCAGGGGCGGGAGGACGACCTACGAGCAGTACTTC
>TRBV6-4|-|-|TRBJ2-3
CASSDFYGSATDTQYF
TGTGCCAGCAGTGACTTTTACGGGAGTGCGACAGATACGCAGTATTTT
>TRBV10-3|-|TRBD1|TRBJ1-4
CAISELGQQNEKLFF
TGTGCCATCAGTGAATTGGGACAGCAAAATGAAAAACTGTTTTTT
>TRBV2|-|TRBD1|TRBJ1-1
CASSGTGGVAFF
TGTGCCAGCAGTGGGACAGGGGGGGTAGCTTTCTTT
>TRBV29-1|-|-|TRBJ2-4
CSVSVDIQYF
TGCAGCGTATCGGTAGACATTCAGTACTTC
>TRBV7-9|-|TRBD1|TRBJ1-2
CASSPSPGQGASGYTF
TGTGCCAGCAGCCCTAGTCCGGGACAGGGGGCAAGTGGCTACACCTTC
>TRBV19|-|-|TRBJ2-3
CASRVQEGTDTQYF
TGTGCCAGTAGAGTCCAGGAAGGCACAGATACGCAGTATTTT